The clone carrying this T cell receptor (beta chain) was seen only a few times. The sample comes from a study of blood T cells in healthy people across ages. The CDR3 runs to 15 residues. The germline V gene encodes CDR1 DFQATT and CDR2 SNEGSKA (reference sequence). Trimming cost V 0 bases and J 7 bases; bases outside gene matches: 7. Using a J-beta primer mix together with a sample-barcoded 5' primer, a second PCR was run for roughly 7 to 11 cycles. One entry per CDR3 protein results from TCRdb running MiXCR on the 5' RACE reads. The table lists over 550,000 distinct CDR3 sequences, approximately 30% of them singletons.

This sequence was found in a woman older than 75 in good health. V gene TRBV20-1 combines with J gene TRBJ1-4; TRBD1 matches at 8 bases. The sequenced sample was blood. CDR3: CSAREGGTGGEKLFF. The CDR3 DNA sequence: TGCAGTGCTAGAGAGGGGGGGACAGGAGGTGAAAAACTGTTTTTT.